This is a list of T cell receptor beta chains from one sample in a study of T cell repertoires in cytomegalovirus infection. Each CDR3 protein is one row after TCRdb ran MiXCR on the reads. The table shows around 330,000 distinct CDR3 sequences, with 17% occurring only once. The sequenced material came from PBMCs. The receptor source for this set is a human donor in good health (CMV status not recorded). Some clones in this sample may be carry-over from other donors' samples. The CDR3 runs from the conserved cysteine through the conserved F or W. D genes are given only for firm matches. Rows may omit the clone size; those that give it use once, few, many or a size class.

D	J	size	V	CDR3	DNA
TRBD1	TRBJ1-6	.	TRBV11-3	CASSAGTGSNSPLHF	TGTGCCAGCAGCGCCGGGACAGGGTCTAATTCACCCCTCCACTTT
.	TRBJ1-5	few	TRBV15	CATSALSQPQHF	TGTGCCACCAGCGCCCTTTCTCAGCCCCAGCATTTT
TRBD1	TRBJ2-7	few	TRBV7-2	CASSAQTGGNSYEQYF	TGTGCCAGCAGCGCCCAGACAGGGGGTAACTCCTACGAGCAGTACTTC
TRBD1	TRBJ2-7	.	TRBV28	CASSSPARGLYEQYF	TGTGCCAGCAGTTCTCCGGCCAGGGGGCTCTACGAGCAGTACTTC
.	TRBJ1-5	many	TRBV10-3	CAISERPGEWNQPQHF	TGTGCCATCAGTGAGCGGCCAGGGGAGTGGAATCAGCCCCAGCATTTT
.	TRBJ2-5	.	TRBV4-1	CASSGGLRETQYF	TGCGCCAGCAGCGGTGGCCTGCGGGAGACCCAGTACTTC
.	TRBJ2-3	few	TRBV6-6	CASSYGGAGALSDTQYF	TGTGCCAGCAGTTACGGGGGGGCGGGGGCCCTGAGCGATACGCAGTATTTT
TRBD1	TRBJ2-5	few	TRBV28	CASSSPQTGGFQETQYF	TGTGCCAGCAGTTCACCGCAGACAGGGGGTTTCCAAGAGACCCAGTACTTC
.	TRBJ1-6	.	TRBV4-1	CASSQGQDLLYNSPLHF	TGCGCCAGCAGCCAGGGCCAAGACCTTCTCTATAATTCACCCCTCCACTTT
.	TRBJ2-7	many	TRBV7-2	CASSLVGGQGTSYEQYF	TGTGCCAGCAGCTTAGTAGGTGGCCAGGGGACCTCCTACGAGCAGTACTTC
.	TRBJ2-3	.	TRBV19	CASRKGQIRDTQYF	TGTGCCAGTAGAAAGGGGCAAATCCGAGATACGCAGTATTTT
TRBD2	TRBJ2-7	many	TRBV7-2	CASSQRGGRFYEQYF	TGTGCCAGCAGCCAGCGGGGGGGCCGGTTCTACGAGCAGTACTTC
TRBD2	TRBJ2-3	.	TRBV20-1	CSAIPTSGGVLHRDTQYF	TGCAGTGCTATCCCAACTAGCGGGGGGGTCCTGCACAGAGATACGCAGTATTTT
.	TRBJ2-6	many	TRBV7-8	CASSLEAAGAGANVLTF	TGTGCCAGCAGCTTAGAGGCTGCCGGGGCCGGGGCCAACGTCCTGACTTTC
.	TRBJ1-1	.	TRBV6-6	CASTDREAFF	TGTGCCAGCACCGACAGAGAAGCTTTCTTT
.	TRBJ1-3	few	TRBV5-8	CASSLSFGALSGNTIYF	TGTGCCAGCAGCTTGTCTTTTGGGGCTCTCTCTGGAAACACCATATATTTT
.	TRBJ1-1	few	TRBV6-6	CASSYRTEAGSEAFF	TGTGCCAGCAGTTACCGGACCGAAGCGGGCTCTGAAGCTTTCTTT
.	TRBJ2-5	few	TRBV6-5	CASRWTFQETQYF	TGTGCCAGCAGGTGGACTTTTCAAGAGACCCAGTACTTC
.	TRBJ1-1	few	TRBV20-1	CSARMTADPVGAFF	TGCAGTGCTAGAATGACGGCAGACCCCGTTGGTGCTTTCTTT
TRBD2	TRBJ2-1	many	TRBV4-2	CASSQSPPAGGPTEQFF	TGTGCCAGCAGCCAATCACCTCCGGCGGGGGGGCCTACTGAGCAGTTCTTC
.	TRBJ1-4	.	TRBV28	CASSRQGLYEKLFF	TGTGCCAGCAGTCGCCAGGGGTTATATGAAAAACTGTTTTTT
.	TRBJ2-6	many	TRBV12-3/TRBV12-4	CASNTAGANVLTF	TGTGCCAGTAATACCGCTGGGGCCAACGTCCTGACTTTC
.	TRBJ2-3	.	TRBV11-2	CASSFWSGGARGTQYF	TGTGCCAGCAGCTTCTGGAGTGGGGGAGCAAGGGGTACGCAGTATTTT
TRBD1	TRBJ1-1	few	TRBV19	CASSITGGYTEAFF	TGTGCCAGTAGTATTACAGGGGGCTATACTGAAGCTTTCTTT
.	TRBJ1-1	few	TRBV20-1	CSASRTAGAFF	TGCAGTGCTAGCAGGACGGCTGGGGCTTTCTTT